The rows below give T cell receptor beta chains drawn from one sample of a study of early T cells in non-severe SARS-CoV-2 infection. TCRdb analysed the 5' RACE reads with MiXCR anew, one entry per CDR3 protein. The sample has 95,000 to 100,000 distinct CDR3 sequences, about 13% seen once. What was sequenced was whole blood. Source of these receptors: an adult who was a healthcare worker with PCR-confirmed SARS-CoV-2 infection or an uninfected control (not recorded which). Each CDR3 is given with its conserved first and last residue. Each record gives: J gene, clone size, V gene, D gene, CDR3 DNA, CDR3 protein. The D gene is left open where the match is weak. The size entry is marked missing in some rows and otherwise reads once, few, many or a size class.

J gene: TRBJ1-1; clone size: many; V gene: TRBV2; D gene: .; CDR3 DNA: TGTGCCAGCGGCCCATGGAAGGGTTGGAACACTGAAGCTTTCTTT; CDR3 protein: CASGPWKGWNTEAFF
J gene: TRBJ2-3; clone size: few; V gene: TRBV23-1; D gene: .; CDR3 DNA: TGCGCCAGTTACAGGGAAAGGGGCACAGATACGCAGTATTTT; CDR3 protein: CASYRERGTDTQYF
J gene: TRBJ1-1; clone size: .; V gene: TRBV29-1; D gene: TRBD1; CDR3 DNA: TGCAGCGTTGCCGAAGCTCTACAGGGGCCGAACACTGAAGCTTTCTTT; CDR3 protein: CSVAEALQGPNTEAFF
J gene: TRBJ2-1; clone size: .; V gene: TRBV3-1; D gene: .; CDR3 DNA: TGTGCCAGCAGCCAACGGCATGAGCAGTTCTTC; CDR3 protein: CASSQRHEQFF
J gene: TRBJ1-5; clone size: few; V gene: TRBV12-3/TRBV12-4; D gene: .; CDR3 DNA: TGTGCCAGCAGTTTAGAGGGGGACAATCAGCCCCAGCATTTT; CDR3 protein: CASSLEGDNQPQHF
J gene: TRBJ2-1; clone size: few; V gene: TRBV20-1; D gene: TRBD2; CDR3 DNA: TGCAGTGCTAGATCCCCCGGCGGACTAGCGGGGGGTCGTAATGAGCAGTTCTTC; CDR3 protein: CSARSPGGLAGGRNEQFF
J gene: TRBJ1-3; clone size: .; V gene: TRBV7-9; D gene: .; CDR3 DNA: TGTGCCAGCAGCTTGAACGCTGCATCCTCTGGAAACACCATATATTTT; CDR3 protein: CASSLNAASSGNTIYF
J gene: TRBJ1-4; clone size: few; V gene: TRBV20-1; D gene: .; CDR3 DNA: TGCAGTGCTAGAGAACAGGGATCACAAAAACTGTTTTTT; CDR3 protein: CSAREQGSQKLFF
J gene: TRBJ2-7; clone size: many; V gene: TRBV3-1; D gene: TRBD2; CDR3 DNA: TGTGCCAGCAGCTCACACCCTGGACTAGCGGCCTACGAGCAGTACTTC; CDR3 protein: CASSSHPGLAAYEQYF
J gene: TRBJ1-1; clone size: .; V gene: TRBV18; D gene: .; CDR3 DNA: TGTGCCAGCTCCAGTCGGGAGAGACGGGACACTGAAGCTTTCTTT; CDR3 protein: CASSSRERRDTEAFF
J gene: TRBJ2-7; clone size: few; V gene: TRBV29-1; D gene: .; CDR3 DNA: TGCAGCGTCCGCCCGGGAAAGGACGAGCAGTACTTC; CDR3 protein: CSVRPGKDEQYF
J gene: TRBJ1-1; clone size: many; V gene: TRBV3-1; D gene: .; CDR3 DNA: TGTGCCAGCAGCCTCCATGGACATGCCACTGAAGCTTTCTTT; CDR3 protein: CASSLHGHATEAFF
J gene: TRBJ2-1; clone size: .; V gene: TRBV12-3/TRBV12-4; D gene: .; CDR3 DNA: TGTGCCAGCAGTTTAAATAAAGGAAGGGAGCAGTTCTTC; CDR3 protein: CASSLNKGREQFF
J gene: TRBJ1-2; clone size: .; V gene: TRBV6-6; D gene: TRBD1; CDR3 DNA: TGTGCCAGCAGAAAATCACAGGGGGCTGGCTTGCTCTACACCTTC; CDR3 protein: CASRKSQGAGLLYTF
J gene: TRBJ2-7; clone size: .; V gene: TRBV28; D gene: TRBD1; CDR3 DNA: TGTGCCAGCAGAGGGACAGGGGGCTCCTACGAGCAGTACTTC; CDR3 protein: CASRGTGGSYEQYF
J gene: TRBJ1-1; clone size: .; V gene: TRBV29-1; D gene: .; CDR3 DNA: TGCAGCGCCCGTCGGGGATATGAAGCTTTCTTT; CDR3 protein: CSARRGYEAFF
J gene: TRBJ2-3; clone size: .; V gene: TRBV7-7; D gene: .; CDR3 DNA: TGTGCTAGCAGCTTAGGGGGAGAGGATACGCAGTATTTT; CDR3 protein: CASSLGGEDTQYF
J gene: TRBJ2-7; clone size: .; V gene: TRBV11-3; D gene: TRBD1; CDR3 DNA: TGTGCCAGCAGCTTAACGGGACAGGCCCCCTACGAGCAGTACTTC; CDR3 protein: CASSLTGQAPYEQYF
J gene: TRBJ2-2; clone size: many; V gene: TRBV20-1; D gene: .; CDR3 DNA: TGCAGTGCTAGAGGGAACGGGGAGCTGTTTTTT; CDR3 protein: CSARGNGELFF
J gene: TRBJ2-1; clone size: many; V gene: TRBV11-2; D gene: TRBD2; CDR3 DNA: TGTGCCAGCAGCTGGAGGACTAGCGGGGGGGACAATGAGCAGTTCTTC; CDR3 protein: CASSWRTSGGDNEQFF
J gene: TRBJ1-2; clone size: .; V gene: TRBV6-2/TRBV6-3; D gene: .; CDR3 DNA: TGTGCCAGCAATCGGGGAAACTTCACTAACTATGGCTACACCTTC; CDR3 protein: CASNRGNFTNYGYTF
J gene: TRBJ2-2; clone size: many; V gene: TRBV27; D gene: .; CDR3 DNA: TGTGCCAGCCGCAGAGAGACAGGTTGGATCGGGGAGCTGTTTTTT; CDR3 protein: CASRRETGWIGELFF
J gene: TRBJ2-2; clone size: .; V gene: TRBV7-9; D gene: .; CDR3 DNA: TGTGCCAGCAACGCAGGACAAACAGCCACCGGGGAGCTGTTTTTT; CDR3 protein: CASNAGQTATGELFF
J gene: TRBJ2-7; clone size: few; V gene: TRBV6-6; D gene: TRBD1; CDR3 DNA: TGTGCCAGCAGTTACGGACAGGGGCCTGAGCAGTACTTC; CDR3 protein: CASSYGQGPEQYF
J gene: TRBJ1-2; clone size: .; V gene: TRBV6-5; D gene: .; CDR3 DNA: TGTGCCAGCAGTTACTCGGAAGGGACTTATGGCTACACCTTC; CDR3 protein: CASSYSEGTYGYTF
J gene: TRBJ2-7; clone size: many; V gene: TRBV20-1; D gene: .; CDR3 DNA: TGCAGTGCTAGCTCGAAAGAGCAGTACTTC; CDR3 protein: CSASSKEQYF
J gene: TRBJ2-1; clone size: many; V gene: TRBV3-1; D gene: TRBD2; CDR3 DNA: TGTGCCAGCAACTCGCATTCCGCCGGGGGGGCCCCTGAGCAGTTCTTC; CDR3 protein: CASNSHSAGGAPEQFF
J gene: TRBJ2-4; clone size: many; V gene: TRBV29-1; D gene: .; CDR3 DNA: TGCAGCGTTGGGTTACAAGCCAAAAACATTCAGTACTTC; CDR3 protein: CSVGLQAKNIQYF
J gene: TRBJ2-7; clone size: many; V gene: TRBV10-3; D gene: TRBD1; CDR3 DNA: TGTGCCATCAATCAGGGGGTCTCCTACGAGCAGTACTTC; CDR3 protein: CAINQGVSYEQYF
J gene: TRBJ2-7; clone size: .; V gene: TRBV11-2; D gene: .; CDR3 DNA: TGTGCCAGCAGCTTAGATAGGACATATTACGAGCAGTACTTC; CDR3 protein: CASSLDRTYYEQYF
J gene: TRBJ2-3; clone size: many; V gene: TRBV7-2; D gene: .; CDR3 DNA: TGTGCCAGCAGCTTTGGAAGCACAGATACGCAGTATTTT; CDR3 protein: CASSFGSTDTQYF
J gene: TRBJ2-5; clone size: .; V gene: TRBV3-1; D gene: .; CDR3 DNA: TGTGCCAGCAGCCAAAACATTGGCCAAGAGACCCAGTACTTC; CDR3 protein: CASSQNIGQETQYF
J gene: TRBJ2-3; clone size: .; V gene: TRBV10-3; D gene: .; CDR3 DNA: TGTGCCACCGAATATGGTAATGTCGCAGATACGCAGTATTTT; CDR3 protein: CATEYGNVADTQYF
J gene: TRBJ2-5; clone size: few; V gene: TRBV9; D gene: TRBD2; CDR3 DNA: TGTGCCAGCAGCAAGGGACTAGCGGGGCCCCAAGAGACCCAGTACTTC; CDR3 protein: CASSKGLAGPQETQYF
J gene: TRBJ2-1; clone size: few; V gene: TRBV7-8; D gene: TRBD2; CDR3 DNA: TGTGCCAGCAGCTCCGGGGGGAACTCCTACAATGAGCAGTTCTTC; CDR3 protein: CASSSGGNSYNEQFF
J gene: TRBJ1-1; clone size: few; V gene: TRBV11-2; D gene: .; CDR3 DNA: TGTGCCAGCAGCTTAGGGGACACTGAAGCTTTCTTT; CDR3 protein: CASSLGDTEAFF
J gene: TRBJ2-1; clone size: many; V gene: TRBV19; D gene: .; CDR3 DNA: TGTGCCAGTAGTATGGGTCCTGAGCAGTTCTTC; CDR3 protein: CASSMGPEQFF
J gene: TRBJ2-6; clone size: many; V gene: TRBV7-2; D gene: TRBD2; CDR3 DNA: TGTGCCAGCAGCCGCGGGGGTAACGGGCCGGAGGGGGCCAACGTCCTGACTTTC; CDR3 protein: CASSRGGNGPEGANVLTF
J gene: TRBJ2-3; clone size: .; V gene: TRBV18; D gene: TRBD2; CDR3 DNA: TGTGCCAGCTCACCACCCAGCGGGGGCACAGATACGCAGTATTTT; CDR3 protein: CASSPPSGGTDTQYF
J gene: TRBJ1-3; clone size: many; V gene: TRBV10-3; D gene: .; CDR3 DNA: TGTGCCATCAGTGTGGGGGGAAACACCATATATTTT; CDR3 protein: CAISVGGNTIYF
J gene: TRBJ1-5; clone size: .; V gene: TRBV12-3/TRBV12-4; D gene: .; CDR3 DNA: TGTGCCAGCAGTTTATGGGAGAGAAATCAGCCCCAGCATTTT; CDR3 protein: CASSLWERNQPQHF
J gene: TRBJ2-7; clone size: .; V gene: TRBV7-9; D gene: .; CDR3 DNA: TGTGCCAGCAGCTTAGGGGCGGGTAGCGAGCAGTACTTC; CDR3 protein: CASSLGAGSEQYF
J gene: TRBJ1-6; clone size: few; V gene: TRBV5-4; D gene: .; CDR3 DNA: TGTGCCAGCAGCCCCACGAAGAGCTCCTATAATTCACCCCTCCACTTT; CDR3 protein: CASSPTKSSYNSPLHF
J gene: TRBJ2-3; clone size: many; V gene: TRBV29-1; D gene: .; CDR3 DNA: TGCAGCGCCGACCCTTCGACAGATACGCAGTATTTT; CDR3 protein: CSADPSTDTQYF
J gene: TRBJ1-2; clone size: many; V gene: TRBV28; D gene: .; CDR3 DNA: TGTGCCAGCAGCATCAATACAGACTATGGCTACACCTTC; CDR3 protein: CASSINTDYGYTF
J gene: TRBJ1-5; clone size: many; V gene: TRBV12-3/TRBV12-4; D gene: .; CDR3 DNA: TGTGCCAGCAGCACTAGTGGGTGGTTAGGGCCCCAGCATTTT; CDR3 protein: CASSTSGWLGPQHF
J gene: TRBJ1-2; clone size: few; V gene: TRBV12-3/TRBV12-4; D gene: TRBD1; CDR3 DNA: TGTGCCAGCAGTACGGGACAGGGGTCTTGGGGCTACACCTTC; CDR3 protein: CASSTGQGSWGYTF
J gene: TRBJ1-5; clone size: many; V gene: TRBV28; D gene: .; CDR3 DNA: TGTGCCAGCAGCCTGTGGGGGGCCGGGCAGCAGCCCCAGCATTTT; CDR3 protein: CASSLWGAGQQPQHF
J gene: TRBJ1-6; clone size: .; V gene: TRBV10-3; D gene: .; CDR3 DNA: TGTGCCATCAGTGAGCCTCTTACAGCTTCACCCCTCCACTTT; CDR3 protein: CAISEPLTASPLHF
J gene: TRBJ2-7; clone size: many; V gene: TRBV12-3/TRBV12-4; D gene: .; CDR3 DNA: TGTGCCAGCAGTTTACTCGCTCGTTACGAGCAGTACTTC; CDR3 protein: CASSLLARYEQYF
J gene: TRBJ1-2; clone size: many; V gene: TRBV19; D gene: .; CDR3 DNA: TGTGCCAGTAGTATCCTTTGGAAAGATGGCTACACCTTC; CDR3 protein: CASSILWKDGYTF
J gene: TRBJ2-7; clone size: .; V gene: TRBV19; D gene: TRBD1; CDR3 DNA: TGTGCCAGTAGTATCCCGGGACAGGGATCATACGAGCAGTACTTC; CDR3 protein: CASSIPGQGSYEQYF
J gene: TRBJ1-1; clone size: .; V gene: TRBV6-6; D gene: .; CDR3 DNA: TGTGCCAGCAGTTACGGGCAGGGAGCCAGTGAAGCTTTCTTT; CDR3 protein: CASSYGQGASEAFF
J gene: TRBJ2-5; clone size: many; V gene: TRBV20-1; D gene: .; CDR3 DNA: TGCAGTGCAAGAATTGGGGAGACCCAGTACTTC; CDR3 protein: CSARIGETQYF
J gene: TRBJ1-2; clone size: .; V gene: TRBV12-3/TRBV12-4; D gene: TRBD1; CDR3 DNA: TGTGCCAGCAAAAGCCTACAGGGGGCCTATGGCTACACCTTC; CDR3 protein: CASKSLQGAYGYTF
J gene: TRBJ1-2; clone size: few; V gene: TRBV28; D gene: .; CDR3 DNA: TGTGCCAGTTCTGGACAGCCACTTCACACCTTC; CDR3 protein: CASSGQPLHTF
J gene: TRBJ1-1; clone size: many; V gene: TRBV5-4; D gene: .; CDR3 DNA: TGTGCCAGCAGCTTGGAATACGGGAACACTGAAGCTTTCTTT; CDR3 protein: CASSLEYGNTEAFF
J gene: TRBJ2-3; clone size: .; V gene: TRBV5-6; D gene: TRBD2; CDR3 DNA: TGTGCCAGCAGCTGGCAGGGAGGGGGCACAGATACGCAGTATTTT; CDR3 protein: CASSWQGGGTDTQYF
J gene: TRBJ1-1; clone size: many; V gene: TRBV12-3/TRBV12-4; D gene: .; CDR3 DNA: TGTGCCAGCAGTCTCACAGGGACTGAAGCTTTCTTT; CDR3 protein: CASSLTGTEAFF